A single sample is the source of the 21 T cell receptor beta chains below, sequenced in a study of cytomegalovirus exposure and HLA in healthy donors. Sequencing was performed with immunoSEQ multiplex PCR; in TCRdb, only in-frame clones are kept and a portion is missing. The data hold roughly 60,000 clones, with 95% observed a single time. The sample comprised PBMCs. These receptor sequences come from a young woman in good health and CMV-seropositive.

This clone was seen just once. The V gene is TRBV7-2, the J gene TRBJ2-7; TRBD2 matches at 8 bases. This CDR3 comprises 15 residues. The V and J ends lost 2 bases and 3 bases, in that order; junction bases with no gene match: 6. Looked up from germline, CDR1 is SGHTA and CDR2 is FQGNSA. The CDR3 region has the DNA TGTGCCAGCAGCTTAATCGGGGGGGAAGACTACGAGCAGTACTTC. Translated, it gives CASSLIGGEDYEQYF. Variable domain in full (rest from reference TRBV7-2 and TRBJ2-7): GAGVSQSPSNKVTEKGKDVELRCDPISGHTALYWYRQSLGQGLEFLIYFQGNSAPDKSGLPSDRFSAERTGGSVSTLTIQRTQQEDSAVYLCASSLIGGEDYEQYFGPGTRLTVT.

V and J are TRBV27 and TRBJ2-5, with 9 bases matching TRBD2. V trimming: 5 bases; J trimming: 1 base; junction bases outside the gene matches: 5. CDR3 length equals 15 residues. Per germline, CDR1 MNHEY and CDR2 SMNVEV (reference sequence). The CDR3 reads CASSPEREVQETQYF. The CDR3 region has the DNA TGTGCCAGCAGTCCGGAGCGGGAGGTCCAAGAGACCCAGTACTTC.

The V and J genes are TRBV19 and TRBJ1-4; 7 bases agree with TRBD1. The germline V gene has CDR1 LNHDA and CDR2 SQIVND (reference sequence). The CDR3 is 14 amino acids. Trimming took 7 bases from V and 5 from J; bases not matched to a gene: 7. The CDR3 nucleotides read TGTGCCAGTACTCAGGGGGGCTCCAATGAAAAACTGTTTTTT. Translation gives CASTQGGSNEKLFF.

V usage is TRBV15 and J usage is TRBJ1-5; TRBD1 matches 8 bases. V was pared by 0 bases and J by 9 bases, with 10 bases of the junction left unmatched. The CDR3 is 16 residues long. CDR1 LNHNV and CDR2 YYDKDF come from the germline V gene (reference sequence). DNA for the CDR3: TGTGCCACCAGCAGAGATCAGGGGGCCCGCCGTGGGCCCCAGCATTTT. It codes for CATSRDQGARRGPQHF.

The DNA of the CDR3 is TGCGCCAGCAGTGAGAACGGAGGACTAGCGGGAGGGCCAGATACGCAGTATTTT. Residues: CASSENGGLAGGPDTQYF. The chain combines TRBV10-1 with TRBJ2-3; 15 nucleotides agree with TRBD2. This CDR3 is built from 18 residues. J gave up 4 bases and V 2 bases, and 7 bases lay outside the gene matches. Germline values: CDR1 WNHNN, CDR2 SYGVQD (reference sequence).

This clone was seen once. V and J are TRBV4-3 and TRBJ2-5; tentatively, D is TRBD2 (5 bases). Germline V gene sequence: CDR1 LGHNA, CDR2 YSLEER. Trimming took 2 bases from V and 4 from J, leaving 14 bases between them. CDR3 length: 15 residues. DNA for the CDR3: TGCGCCAGCAGCCAATGGGTCTGGAGGACAGAGACCCAGTACTTC. It translates to CASSQWVWRTETQYF.

The CDR3 DNA reads TGCGCCAGCAGCTCCGGGACTAGCGGGCCCACAGATACGCAGTATTTT. This sequence encodes CASSSGTSGPTDTQYF. The chain uses TRBV5-1 and TRBJ2-3; 12 bases map to TRBD2. This CDR3 comprises 16 residues. Germline values: CDR1 SGHRS, CDR2 YFSETQ. V lost 3 bases to trimming and J lost 2 bases; unmatched junction nucleotides: 4.

The chain recombines TRBV19 with TRBJ1-2; 9 positions match TRBD1. V lost 5 bases to trimming and J lost 4 bases; unmatched junction nucleotides: 11. The CDR3 covers 16 residues. Per the germline V gene, CDR1 is LNHDA and CDR2 is SQIVND (reference sequence). The CDR3 is CASSAQHRGPGYGYTF. In DNA form, the CDR3 reads TGTGCCAGTAGTGCCCAACACAGGGGGCCTGGCTATGGCTACACCTTC.

As for this clone: One end of the junction varies from germline; a read error may be responsible. J is TRBJ1-3 and V is TRBV10-3; the match to TRBD1 covers 7 bases. The V gene's germline CDR1 is ENHRY and CDR2 SYGVKD. This CDR3 comprises 12 residues. CDR3 nucleotide sequence: TGTGCCACAGGGACAGTTGGAATCACCATATATTTT. Protein sequence: CATGTVGITIYF.

The chain combines TRBV6-1 with TRBJ2-3, with 11 bases matching TRBD2. Germline loops: CDR1 MNHNS, CDR2 SASEGT. V lost 4 bases, J lost 5 bases, and 8 bases stayed unmatched. The CDR3 totals 16 residues. This chain's CDR3 is CASSGKTSGNIDTQYF. CDR3 DNA sequence: TGTGCCAGCAGTGGAAAGACTAGCGGGAACATAGATACGCAGTATTTT.

V is TRBV15 and J is TRBJ2-3; 16 bases fit TRBD2. V dropped 7 bases and J dropped 4; count of bases not matched to a gene: 2. Germline V gene sequence: CDR1 LNHNV, CDR2 YYDKDF (reference sequence). CDR3 length: 15 amino acids. CDR3 sequence: CATTGTSGGADTQYF. CDR3 nucleotide sequence: TGTGCCACCACCGGGACTAGCGGGGGGGCAGATACGCAGTATTTT.

J is TRBJ2-1 and V is TRBV6-5, with 7 positions matching TRBD2. Trimming at V came to 6 bases and at J to 15 bases, leaving 14 bases not matched to a gene. Germline lookup yields CDR1 MNHEY and CDR2 SVGAGI. This CDR3 comprises 13 residues. CDR3 DNA sequence: TGTGCCAGCAGCAACCGGGGGAGGGAGGCGCTGTTCTTC. This encodes CASSNRGREALFF.

The rearrangement uses TRBV9 and TRBJ2-1; D gene ambiguous. V lost 0 bases and J 0 bases, leaving 10 bases between the germline ends. This CDR3 has 16 residues. Germline CDR1 is SGDLS and CDR2 is YYNGEE. CDR3 in DNA: TGTGCCAGCAGCGTAGCTGCCGGAGTCTCCTACAATGAGCAGTTCTTC. Protein: CASSVAAGVSYNEQFF.

The chain carries TRBV10-1 and TRBJ2-5; possible D gene TRBD1, 6 bases. Germline V lookup: CDR1 WNHNN, CDR2 SYGVQD (reference sequence). The V gene lost 3 bases and the J gene lost 5 bases, with 16 bases spanning the gap. The CDR3 consists of 15 residues. The CDR3 spells CASSESTGNWETQYF. The CDR3, as DNA: TGCGCCAGCAGTGAATCAACAGGGAATTGGGAGACCCAGTACTTC.

The rearrangement links TRBV9 to TRBJ2-5; 9 bases are a match to TRBD2. In germline, CDR1 is SGDLS, CDR2 YYNGEE. CDR3 size: 16 residues. The V and J ends lost 0 bases and 2 bases, in that order; junction bases with no gene match: 5. CDR3 amino acids: CASSVGVAGEQETQYF. The CDR3 coding sequence is TGTGCCAGCAGCGTAGGGGTAGCGGGGGAACAAGAGACCCAGTACTTC.

This clone is a singleton in its sample. The chain has TRBV4-3 and TRBJ2-7, with D tentatively TRBD2 (5 bases). The CDR3 runs to 15 residues. Trimming stripped 0 bases from V and 5 bases from J, with 14 bases between. The V gene's germline CDR1 is LGHNA and CDR2 YSLEER. This CDR3 reads CASSQESGLFNEQYF. As DNA, the CDR3 is TGCGCCAGCAGCCAAGAGAGCGGACTGTTCAACGAGCAGTACTTC.

The gene calls are TRBV7-8 and TRBJ1-2; 10 bases are shared with TRBD1. The CDR3 is 15 amino acids. The V segment lost 4 bases and the J segment 7 bases; nucleotides outside the gene matches: 9. Germline CDR1 is SGHVS and CDR2 is FQNEAQ. The CDR3, as DNA: TGTGCCAGCAGCTCTCGGGACAGGGGTGCGGGTGGCTACACCTTC. This encodes CASSSRDRGAGGYTF.

CDR3 coding DNA: TGTGCCAGCAGCCAACCGGGGGAAACCAACAATGAGCAGTTCTTC. This codes for CASSQPGETNNEQFF. This chain joins TRBV4-2 and TRBJ2-1; D possibly corresponds to TRBD2 (6 bases). V was trimmed by 2 bases and J by 5 bases, leaving 13 bases between them. The CDR3 sequence is 15 residues long. Looked up from germline, CDR1 is LGHNA and CDR2 is YNFKEQ.

The chain has TRBV25-1 and TRBJ2-7; the D gene is possibly TRBD2 (5 bases). The CDR3 is 14 amino acids. From germline, CDR1 is MGHDK and CDR2 SYGVNS. V lost 8 bases and J 5 bases, leaving 19 bases between the germline ends. CDR3 amino acids: CASSPWAGTNEQYF. The DNA of the CDR3 is TGTGCCAGCTCACCTTGGGCGGGCACCAACGAGCAGTACTTC.

This clone was seen once. Additional DNA sequences in this sample encode the identical CDR3. The chain links TRBV20-1 to TRBJ2-7, with unresolved D. CDR1 and CDR2 from the germline V gene are DFQATT and SNEGSKA (reference sequence). V was pared by 6 bases and J by 0 bases, with 6 bases between. The CDR3 loop spans 11 amino acids. The DNA for the CDR3 is TGCAGTGCGGCAGACTCCTACGAGCAGTACTTC. This translates into CSAADSYEQYF.

The chain has TRBV6-1 and TRBJ2-2, with 8 bases fitting TRBD2. There are 14 residues in the CDR3. Germline values: CDR1 MNHNS, CDR2 SASEGT. The V gene end was trimmed by 6 bases and the J gene end by 2 bases; junction bases not matched to a gene: 2. The CDR3 bases are TGTGCCAGCAGCGGGACTAGAAACACCGGGGAGCTGTTTTTT. This translates into CASSGTRNTGELFF.